Listed here is a single TCR beta chain. Its antigen is as yet unknown. Germline lookup yields CDR1 KGHSH and CDR2 LQKENI. Losses at the gene ends were 6 bases for V and 5 bases for J; bases not matched to a gene: 13. There are 16 residues in the CDR3. TCRdb keeps only in-frame clones here, not all; method: immunoSEQ multiplex PCR. The sample holds about 120,000 clones, 70% to 90% seen once. This sample was included in a study of T cell responses to AZD1222 COVID-19 vaccine. General study findings and limits: Donors were largely white British and mainly female; clonal diversity was possibly underestimated. Baseline serology detected seropositivity in only 5 to 7 AZD1222 recipients. Dominant CD4 TCR responses targeted spike regions 160-218 and 743-854. Sampling that yielded the repertoires occurred only after the peak T cell response.

The sequence came from an adult in good health. Source: peripheral blood, taken on day 0 of MenACWY control vaccination. The V call is TRBV18, the J call TRBJ2-1; 7 positions match TRBD2. Here the CDR3 DNA reads TGTGCCAGCTCTCCTAGGAGCGGGGCAAATGACAATGAGCAGTTCTTC. Protein: CASSPRSGANDNEQFF.